Following are 9 T cell receptor beta chains from one sample sequenced in a study of blood T cell repertoires in COVID-19 (dated by TCRdb to 2018 to 2020). Libraries came from the immunoSEQ multiplex PCR assay. TCRdb's version of the immuneACCESS table is confined to in-frame rearrangements and falls short of the full clone set. An unresolved V gene accounts for under half of the shortfall where checked; the remainder is of unknown origin. For this sample the table gives just under 95,000 clones, of which 60% to 85% were detected only once. Roughly 8.6% of the sample comes from the top ten. Sample: peripheral blood. The receptors shown here come from a man aged 50-60 years who had recovered from COVID-19.

This clone was observed many times. The rearrangement uses TRBV6-2 or TRBV6-3 and TRBJ2-3; maybe TRBD2 (5 bases). Trimming took off 1 base at V and 1 base at J, with 9 bases between the two ends. The CDR3 is 15 amino acids. Germline loops: CDR1 MNHEY, CDR2 SVGEGT. The CDR3 nucleotides read TGTGCCAGCAGTTACTTGGTGGAGGGCACAGATACGCAGTATTTT. Protein sequence: CASSYLVEGTDTQYF.

V is TRBV5-1 and J is TRBJ1-3, with 9 bases lining up with TRBD1. This CDR3 region has 16 residues. The ends lost 0 bases at V and 0 bases at J; junction bases unmatched: 1. In germline, CDR1 is SGHRS, CDR2 YFSETQ. CDR3 residues: CASSLAGQGSGNTIYF. The CDR3 nucleotides read TGCGCCAGCAGCTTGGCGGGACAGGGCTCTGGAAACACCATATATTTT.

This clone was detected only a few times. This sequence joins TRBV20-1 and TRBJ1-5; D is uncertain. The CDR3 length is 13 residues. Germline V gene lookup returns CDR1 DFQATT and CDR2 SNEGSKA (reference sequence). V lost 3 bases and J 2 bases, leaving 8 bases between the germline ends. DNA for the CDR3: TGCAGTGCTAGTTTGTCTGGCAATCAGCCCCAGCATTTT. It is translated as CSASLSGNQPQHF.

This chain connects TRBV5-5 to TRBJ1-4, with 7 bases fitting TRBD1. Per the germline V gene, CDR1 is SGHKS and CDR2 is YYEKEE (reference sequence). This CDR3 contains 15 residues. J was trimmed by 4 bases and V by 0 bases; bases with no gene match: 3. CDR3 sequence reads: CASSLAGQNNEKLFF. The CDR3 region has the DNA TGTGCCAGCAGCTTGGCGGGACAGAATAATGAAAAACTGTTTTTT.

This clone occurred once. This chain links TRBV6-5 with TRBJ1-2, with D possibly TRBD1 on 6 matching bases. Germline V CDR1 and CDR2: MNHEY, SVGAGI. V gave up 5 bases and J gave up 4 bases, with 17 bases separating them. The CDR3 loop spans 15 amino acids. The CDR3 nucleotides are TGTGCCAGCAGTCCACTTACAGGGTTGGGCTATGGCTACACCTTC. It yields the protein CASSPLTGLGYGYTF.

The chain has TRBV29-1 and TRBJ2-5, with D hard to call. V lost 4 bases and J lost 6, with 12 bases in between. The germline V gene encodes CDR1 SQVTM and CDR2 ANQGSEA. The CDR3 loop spans 12 amino acids. In nucleotides, the CDR3 is TGCAGCGTTGGCTCGGAGTGGCAGACCCAGTACTTC. Protein product: CSVGSEWQTQYF. Full variable domain (remainder filled in from reference TRBV29-1 and TRBJ2-5): SAVISQKPSRDICQRGTSLTIQCQVDSQVTMMFWYRQQPGQSLTLIATANQGSEATYESGFVIDKFPISRPNLTFSTLTVSNMSPEDSSIYLCSVGSEWQTQYFGPGTRLLVL.

This clone has just one count. This sequence joins TRBV11-2 and TRBJ1-1, with unresolved D. Germline V gives CDR1 SGHAT, CDR2 FQNNGV. This CDR3 has 13 residues. V lost 2 bases and J lost 6, with 10 bases in between. This CDR3 reads CASSLSRGSEAFF. CDR3 in DNA: TGTGCCAGCAGCTTAAGTCGGGGTTCTGAAGCTTTCTTT.

The chain joins TRBV27 to TRBJ2-1, with D unresolved. The ends were cut back, 3 bases at V and 7 bases at J, with 13 bases in the middle. Germline CDR1 is MNHEY and CDR2 is SMNVEV (reference sequence). CDR3 length equals 14 residues. CDR3 sequence (DNA): TGTGCCAGCAGTTTGGCAGGCCGCGTAAATGAGCAGTTCTTC. This sequence encodes CASSLAGRVNEQFF.

This chain uses TRBV6-5 with TRBJ1-1; D unclear. V was shortened by 0 bases and J by 5 bases, with 10 bases between the two germline ends. CDR1 and CDR2 from the germline V gene are MNHEY and SVGAGI. The CDR3 totals 14 residues. CDR3 nucleotide sequence: TGTGCCAGCAGTTACTCGAGGTTACTGACTGAAGCTTTCTTT. The encoded protein is CASSYSRLLTEAFF.